The sequence of this TCR beta chain was determined in a study of blood T cell repertoires in COVID-19. About the research overall: Sites across the United States, Italy and Spain contributed samples from acute and convalescent COVID-19. Sample material is recorded as cDNA or gDNA derived from T cells, B-cell-depleted T cells, or PBMCs.

Original processing notes: Researchers report that nucleated cell counts were estimated from reference gene primer amplification. Repertoires were generated with immunoSEQ multiplex PCR, while TCRdb's copy carries only in-frame clones and drops some. V and J calls and clone size are as listed in that table; D and trimming were resolved from the DNA. The data show about 370,000 clones, 80% to 90% seen once. The CDR3 extends over 20 amino acids. Trimming pared 0 bases from V and 2 bases from J, leaving 23 bases between. Germline values: CDR1 MNHEY, CDR2 SMNVEV (reference sequence). Seattle patients were enrolled while actively infected and followed longitudinally.

The receptor comes from a woman in her twenties or thirties with COVID-19, enrolled during active disease. The chain is built from TRBV27 and TRBJ2-1; D might be TRBD1 (7 bases). The sequenced sample consisted of peripheral blood. The CDR3 region is CASSLSEQGPGSFPYNEQFF. The CDR3 DNA is TGTGCCAGCAGTTTATCGGAACAGGGGCCCGGGAGCTTCCCCTACAATGAGCAGTTCTTC.